This TCR beta chain emerged from a study of blood T cell repertoires in COVID-19. Study context: T cells, B-cell-depleted T cells, or PBMCs provided the cDNA or gDNA that served as material.

The length of the CDR3 is 14 residues. Germline-derived CDR1 and CDR2 are SGHAT and FQNNGV. V gave up 10 bases and J gave up 3 bases, with 16 bases separating them. Generated by immunoSEQ multiplex PCR, the TCRdb table keeps only in-frame clones and is missing some. The table shows fewer than 200,000 clones, with about 90% occurring only once. This chain connects TRBV11-2 to TRBJ2-1; TRBD2 might be the D (7 bases). The source of this sequence is a man in his 70s with active or convalescent COVID-19. The sequencing sample was made of peripheral blood. The CDR3 loop reads CATQGGANYNEQFF. The CDR3 DNA reads as TGTGCCACCCAAGGGGGGGCGAACTACAATGAGCAGTTCTTC.